The entry below describes one T cell receptor (beta chain). Antigen specificity is unknown. This specimen comes from a study of monozygotic twins with inflammatory bowel disease. Study findings and constraints: IBD patients share fewer clonotypes with other people than healthy twins do, especially with disease activity. Among twins, concordant and discordant pairs did not differ in repertoire similarity, possibly from limited power.

Germline V gene sequence: CDR1 DFQATT, CDR2 SNEGSKA (reference sequence). The CDR3 has 13 residues. No sorting of T cells preceded isolation of total RNA from whole blood. Each CDR3 protein gets one entry in TCRdb, which reprocessed the 5' RACE reads and gives no DNA. The sample totals roughly 160,000 distinct CDR3 sequences. This receptor was identified in a human donor with ulcerative colitis or Crohn's disease, or a healthy co-twin of an affected twin (not recorded which). The material sequenced was blood. The chain uses TRBV20-1 and TRBJ2-2; TCRdb designates TRBD1, a call that cannot be tested without DNA. The CDR3 loop is CSARRGYTGELFF.